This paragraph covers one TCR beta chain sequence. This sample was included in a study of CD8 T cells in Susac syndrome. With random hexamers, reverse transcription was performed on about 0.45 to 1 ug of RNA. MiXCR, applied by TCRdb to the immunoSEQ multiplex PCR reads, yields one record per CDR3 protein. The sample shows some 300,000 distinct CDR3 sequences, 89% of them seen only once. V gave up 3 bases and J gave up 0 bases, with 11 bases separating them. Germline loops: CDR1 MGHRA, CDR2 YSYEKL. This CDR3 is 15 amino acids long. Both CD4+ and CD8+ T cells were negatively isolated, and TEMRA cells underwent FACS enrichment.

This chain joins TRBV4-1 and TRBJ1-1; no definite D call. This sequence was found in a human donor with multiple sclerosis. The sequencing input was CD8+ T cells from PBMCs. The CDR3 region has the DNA TGCGCCAGCAGCCAGACGGAGATAATGAACACTGAAGCTTTCTTT. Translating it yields CASSQTEIMNTEAFF.